These 20 T cell receptor beta chains originate from one sample sequenced in a study of cytomegalovirus exposure and HLA in healthy donors. 13 Jbeta primers and 60 Vbeta primers were used for the PCR. The protocol was immunoSEQ multiplex PCR, while the TCRdb copy is restricted to in-frame clones and leaves out a portion. This sample has 95,000 to 150,000 clones, with 75% to 90% found just once. Sequenced sample: PBMCs. These receptors all come from a female donor in good health and CMV-seropositive.

The chain recombines TRBV30 with TRBJ1-1, with D maybe TRBD1 (5 bases). Germline loops: CDR1 GTSNPN, CDR2 SVGIG (reference sequence). The CDR3 contains 15 residues. The V gene lost 2 bases and the J gene lost 5 bases, with 18 bases spanning the gap. CDR3 nucleotide sequence: TGTGCCTGGAGTTGGGGCGGGCGGGGAGGGACTGAAGCTTTCTTT. Translation: CAWSWGGRGGTEAFF.

The chain has TRBV7-2 and TRBJ1-3; D unclear. V was clipped by 3 bases and J by 7 bases, with 7 bases between them. The CDR3 totals 12 residues. From germline, CDR1 is SGHTA and CDR2 FQGNSA. This CDR3 reads CASSFSRNTIYF. In nucleotides, the CDR3 is TGTGCCAGCAGCTTCTCCCGTAACACCATATATTTT.

V usage is TRBV5-1 and J usage is TRBJ2-7; D ambiguous. The CDR3 contains 14 residues. Between the trimmed V and J ends, which lost 1 base and 2 bases, there was a span of 10 bases. The germline gives CDR1 SGHRS, CDR2 YFSETQ. The CDR3 spells CASSLTALPYEQYF. As DNA, the CDR3 is TGCGCCAGCAGCTTGACAGCCCTCCCCTACGAGCAGTACTTC.

This rearrangement joins TRBV10-3 to TRBJ1-5; no definite D call. Trimming took off 0 bases at V and 7 bases at J, with 7 bases between the two ends. The CDR3 sequence is 13 residues long. In germline, CDR1 is ENHRY, CDR2 SYGVKD. Written as DNA, the CDR3 is TGTGCCATCAGTGAGTCGGGAGGCCAGCCCCAGCATTTT. It translates to CAISESGGQPQHF.

This rearrangement joins TRBV30 to TRBJ2-3; 8 positions agree with TRBD1. CDR1 is GTSNPN and CDR2 is SVGIG in the germline V gene (reference sequence). The CDR3 totals 13 residues. The V gene end was trimmed by 4 bases and the J gene end by 6 bases; junction bases not matched to a gene: 6. Written as DNA, the CDR3 is TGTGCCTGGACAGGGGGCCTAGGGGATACGCAGTATTTT. Translating gives CAWTGGLGDTQYF.

This clone was detected only once. The chain combines TRBV29-1 with TRBJ1-5, with 8 bases fitting TRBD1. The CDR3 loop spans 15 amino acids. CDR1 is SQVTM and CDR2 is ANQGSEA in the germline V gene. Trimming removed 4 bases from V and 2 bases from J; junction bases left unmatched: 7. The CDR3 loop reads CSVGETGDGNQPQHF. CDR3 bases: TGCAGCGTTGGAGAGACAGGGGATGGCAATCAGCCCCAGCATTTT.

This rearrangement joins TRBV18 to TRBJ1-1; no clear D. Germline V gene lookup returns CDR1 KGHSH and CDR2 LQKENI. The CDR3 length is 15 residues. V lost 6 bases and J lost 1, with 15 bases in between. The DNA for the CDR3 is TGTGCCAGCTCCCCCGGGGTCTTTGGGAACACTGAAGCTTTCTTT. Its protein product is CASSPGVFGNTEAFF.

The chain joins TRBV7-2 to TRBJ2-7; tentatively, D is TRBD1 (6 bases). This CDR3 spans 14 amino acids. Between the trimmed V and J ends, which lost 4 bases and 3 bases, there was a span of 13 bases. The germline V gene encodes CDR1 SGHTA and CDR2 FQGNSA. This chain's CDR3 is CASSSGQIFYEQYF. DNA of the CDR3: TGTGCCAGCAGCTCGGGACAAATTTTCTACGAGCAGTACTTC.

V usage is TRBV5-1 and J usage is TRBJ2-2; D may be TRBD1 (5 bases). The germline V gene encodes CDR1 SGHRS and CDR2 YFSETQ. The length of the CDR3 is 13 residues. V gave up 0 bases and J gave up 6 bases, with 6 bases separating them. CDR3 region: CASSLAQAGELFF. CDR3 DNA sequence: TGCGCCAGCAGCTTGGCACAGGCCGGGGAGCTGTTTTTT.

This clone was observed once. J is TRBJ1-1 and V is TRBV6-6, with D possibly TRBD1 on 5 matching bases. Trimming shortened V by 6 bases and J by 5 bases, and 19 bases separated the two germline ends. The CDR3 runs to 15 residues. CDR1 is MNHNY and CDR2 is SVGAGI in the germline V gene (reference sequence). The CDR3 protein is CASSPPSGRGTEAFF. The CDR3 DNA follows: TGTGCCAGCAGCCCCCCATCAGGAAGGGGTACTGAAGCTTTCTTT.

The chain carries TRBV5-6 and TRBJ1-4, with D perhaps TRBD1 (5 bases). Germline CDR1 reads SGHDT; CDR2 reads YYEEEE. Trimming cost V 4 bases and J 4 bases, with 14 bases left between them. The CDR3 has 15 amino acids. The CDR3 reads CASSLYPGGNEKLFF. The CDR3 nucleotides read TGTGCCAGCAGCCTATACCCCGGGGGTAATGAAAAACTGTTTTTT.

V and J are TRBV6-1 and TRBJ1-6; 9 positions match TRBD1. Germline V gene data show CDR1 as MNHNS and CDR2 as SASEGT. The trim removed 1 base at V and 10 bases at J, leaving 8 bases unmatched. The CDR3 is 16 residues long. The CDR3 coding sequence is TGTGCCAGCAGTGAAGATCGTGGGACAGGGAACTCACCCCTCCACTTT. It is translated as CASSEDRGTGNSPLHF.

The chain carries TRBV30 and TRBJ1-5; tentatively, D is TRBD1 (5 bases). Germline-derived CDR1 and CDR2 are GTSNPN and SVGIG (reference sequence). With 4 bases removed from V and 0 bases from J, the gap between germline ends came to 10 bases. This CDR3 is built from 14 residues. The CDR3 loop reads CAWNRQNSNQPQHF. CDR3 coding DNA: TGTGCCTGGAATAGACAGAATAGCAATCAGCCCCAGCATTTT.

The chain is built from TRBV29-1 and TRBJ2-3; 12 bases are shared with TRBD2. This CDR3 region has 16 residues. The germline V gene encodes CDR1 SQVTM and CDR2 ANQGSEA. The CDR3 DNA is TGCAGTCTCGCCCTAGCGGGGGGGCCGGGCACAGATACGCAGTATTTT. Residues: CSLALAGGPGTDTQYF.

The V and J genes are TRBV9 and TRBJ2-1; 12 bases fit TRBD2. J gave up 8 bases and V 2 bases, and 5 bases lay outside the gene matches. CDR1 is SGDLS, CDR2 YYNGEE, per germline. The CDR3 runs 15 residues. The CDR3 loop reads CASSVLAGGLYEQFF. DNA for the CDR3: TGTGCCAGCAGCGTTCTAGCGGGGGGGCTCTATGAGCAGTTCTTC.

V usage is TRBV27 and J usage is TRBJ2-5, with 9 nucleotides matching TRBD2. CDR3 length: 16 amino acids. V gave up 7 bases and J gave up 7 bases; unmatched junction bases: 16. Germline values: CDR1 MNHEY, CDR2 SMNVEV (reference sequence). CDR3 nucleotides: TGTGCCAGCAAACAGAAACTAGCGGGCCGGTGGTCGACCCAGTACTTC. This translates into CASKQKLAGRWSTQYF.

The rearrangement uses TRBV9 and TRBJ1-1; weak D call: TRBD1 (6 bases). V was cut by 1 base and J by 6 bases, with 19 bases left in between. Germline V gene sequence: CDR1 SGDLS, CDR2 YYNGEE. The CDR3 is 16 residues long. CDR3 sequence (DNA): TGTGCCAGCAGCGTATCAGACAACACAGGGTACGCTGAAGCTTTCTTT. Protein: CASSVSDNTGYAEAFF. Combining the CDR3 with reference TRBV9 and TRBJ1-1 gives the whole variable domain DSGVTQTPKHLITATGQRVTLRCSPRSGDLSVYWYQQSLDQGLQFLIQYYNGEERAKGNILERFSAQQFPDLHSELNLSSLELGDSALYFCASSVSDNTGYAEAFFGQGTRLTVV.

J is TRBJ2-3 and V is TRBV7-6, with 9 bases lining up with TRBD2. This CDR3 spans 15 amino acids. Germline V gene data show CDR1 as SGHVS and CDR2 as FNYEAQ. The junction had 3 bases not matched to a gene; V was cut back by 3 bases and J by 2 bases. The CDR3 bases are TGTGCCAGCAGCTTTAGCGGGGGCCTCACAGATACGCAGTATTTT. Translation gives CASSFSGGLTDTQYF. Looking up the rest from reference TRBV7-6 and TRBJ2-3 gives the full variable domain: GAGVSQSPRYKVTKRGQDVALRCDPISGHVSLYWYRQALGQGPEFLTYFNYEAQQDKSGLPNDRFSAERPEGSISTLTIQRTEQRDSAMYRCASSFSGGLTDTQYFGPGTRLTVL.

J is TRBJ1-2 and V is TRBV7-9; 8 bases are shared with TRBD1. V lost 4 bases and J lost 4; bases outside the gene matches: 8. The germline V gene encodes CDR1 SEHNR and CDR2 FQNEAQ (reference sequence). CDR3 length: 15 residues. The CDR3 coding sequence is TGTGCCAGCAGCTCGAGGGACAGGACGCTCTATGGCTACACCTTC. As protein: CASSSRDRTLYGYTF.

The chain joins TRBV2 to TRBJ1-6; 10 nucleotides match TRBD1. V lost 9 bases to trimming and J lost 9 bases; unmatched junction nucleotides: 5. This CDR3 is 13 amino acids long. Germline loops: CDR1 SNHLY, CDR2 FYNNEI. This chain's CDR3 is CARTGQGSSPLHF. For the CDR3, the DNA is TGTGCCAGGACGGGACAGGGGAGTTCACCCCTCCACTTT. The full variable domain, rest sourced from reference TRBV2 and TRBJ1-6, is EPEVTQTPSHQVTQMGQEVILRCVPISNHLYFYWYRQILGQKVEFLVSFYNNEISEKSEIFDDQFSVERPDGSNFTLKIRSTKLEDSAMYFCARTGQGSSPLHFGNGTRLTVT.